The next 11 T cell receptor beta chains were all read from a single sample in a study of cytomegalovirus exposure and HLA in healthy donors. Researchers ran the PCR with 60 Vbeta and 13 Jbeta primers. Sequencing used immunoSEQ multiplex PCR; TCRdb keeps in-frame clones, though not all of them. The sample records about 140,000 clones, approximately 80% being singletons. Material for sequencing was PBMCs. These receptors all come from a male donor in good health and CMV-seronegative.

This clone was seen just once. The chain has TRBV7-3 and TRBJ1-1, with D uncertain. Germline-derived CDR1 and CDR2 are SGHTA and FQGTGA. This CDR3 has 13 amino acids. The V end lost 2 bases, the J end lost 3 bases, and 7 bases lay between the germline ends. Here the CDR3 reads CASSLYRDTEAFF. The CDR3 DNA reads as TGTGCCAGCAGCTTATACAGAGACACTGAAGCTTTCTTT.

The chain is built from TRBV2 and TRBJ1-2; D unclear. Germline V gene lookup returns CDR1 SNHLY and CDR2 FYNNEI. Trimming removed 7 bases at V and 1 base at J, with 13 bases between. The CDR3 is 14 amino acids. The chain's CDR3 is CASKNSISNYGYTF. In DNA, the CDR3 is TGTGCCAGCAAGAACTCTATAAGTAACTATGGCTACACCTTC. The complete variable domain, with remaining parts taken from reference TRBV2 and TRBJ1-2, reads EPEVTQTPSHQVTQMGQEVILRCVPISNHLYFYWYRQILGQKVEFLVSFYNNEISEKSEIFDDQFSVERPDGSNFTLKIRSTKLEDSAMYFCASKNSISNYGYTFGSGTRLTVV.

The V gene is TRBV5-1, the J gene TRBJ2-3, with D maybe TRBD1 (5 bases). Deletions cut 2 bases from V and 1 base from J, with 8 bases between. This CDR3 is 14 amino acids long. CDR1 SGHRS and CDR2 YFSETQ come from the germline V gene. CDR3 loop: CASSFRGGTDTQYF. In nucleotides, the CDR3 is TGCGCCAGCAGCTTTAGGGGTGGCACAGATACGCAGTATTTT.

The chain combines TRBV30 with TRBJ2-7; D unresolved. Looked up from germline, CDR1 is GTSNPN and CDR2 is SVGIG (reference sequence). The CDR3 runs to 15 residues. Trimming pared 2 bases from V and 3 bases from J, leaving 17 bases between. The chain's CDR3 is CAWSPRSGYSYEQYF. The DNA of the CDR3 is TGTGCCTGGAGTCCTCGGTCCGGGTATAGCTACGAGCAGTACTTC. The whole variable domain, remainder taken from reference TRBV30 and TRBJ2-7, is SQTIHQWPATLVQPVGSPLSLECTVEGTSNPNLYWYRQAAGRGLQLLFYSVGIGQISSEVPQNLSASRPQDRQFILSSKKLLLSDSGFYLCAWSPRSGYSYEQYFGPGTRLTVT.

CDR3 DNA: TGTGCCAGCAGCCCCAGGACAGTGTCGGCCTACGAGCAGTACTTC. It yields the protein CASSPRTVSAYEQYF. This sequence joins TRBV7-9 and TRBJ2-7, with D perhaps TRBD1 (6 bases). Germline V gene data show CDR1 as SEHNR and CDR2 as FQNEAQ (reference sequence). The length of the CDR3 is 15 residues. V was cut by 5 bases and J by 2 bases, with 16 bases left in between.

The chain employs TRBV7-3 and TRBJ2-7; 8 bases map to TRBD1. Germline CDR1 is SGHTA and CDR2 is FQGTGA. Trimming took 3 bases from V and 5 from J; bases not matched to a gene: 6. The length of the CDR3 is 14 residues. This CDR3 reads CASSFGQGADEQYF. In DNA, the CDR3 is TGTGCCAGCAGCTTTGGGCAGGGGGCGGACGAGCAGTACTTC. The variable domain in full, completed from reference TRBV7-3 and TRBJ2-7, reads GAGVSQTPSNKVTEKGKYVELRCDPISGHTALYWYRQSLGQGPEFLIYFQGTGAADDSGLPNDRFFAVRPEGSVSTLKIQRTERGDSAVYLCASSFGQGADEQYFGPGTRLTVT.

The chain uses TRBV7-8 and TRBJ1-1; tentatively, D is TRBD1 (5 bases). The CDR3 length is 15 residues. Germline lookup yields CDR1 SGHVS and CDR2 FQNEAQ. V gave up 2 bases and J gave up 0 bases, with 10 bases separating them. Here the CDR3 DNA reads TGTGCCAGCAGCTTAATTTCAGGGATGAACACTGAAGCTTTCTTT. Translating gives CASSLISGMNTEAFF.

This chain joins TRBV6-5 and TRBJ2-2; TRBD2 might be the D (7 bases). The V gene's germline CDR1 is MNHEY and CDR2 SVGAGI. The CDR3 length is 14 residues. V shed 5 bases and J shed 6 bases, with 13 bases lying between them. The CDR3 loop is CASSRGEGAGELFF. The CDR3 DNA reads TGTGCCAGCAGTAGAGGGGAGGGGGCCGGGGAGCTGTTTTTT.

The V and J genes are TRBV9 and TRBJ2-1, with TRBD1 matching 11 bases. CDR1 and CDR2 (germline): SGDLS, YYNGEE. Trimming took 4 bases from V and 7 from J; bases not matched to a gene: 10. The CDR3 extends over 16 amino acids. For the CDR3, the DNA is TGTGCCAGCAGCCCAATGGAGGGACAGGGGGGAAATGAGCAGTTCTTC. As protein: CASSPMEGQGGNEQFF.

The rearrangement uses TRBV10-3 and TRBJ1-2; TRBD1 might be the D (6 bases). The germline CDR1 and CDR2 sequences are ENHRY and SYGVKD. V was shortened by 7 bases and J by 4 bases, with 16 bases between the two germline ends. CDR3 length: 14 residues. CDR3 bases: TGTGCCATCAACAGCGGACAGACTCTCTATGGCTACACCTTC. It specifies CAINSGQTLYGYTF.

J is TRBJ2-2 and V is TRBV29-1; tentatively, D is TRBD2 (5 bases). This CDR3 is built from 11 residues. Looked up from germline, CDR1 is SQVTM and CDR2 is ANQGSEA. Trimming stripped 5 bases from V and 10 bases from J, with 11 bases between. Here the CDR3 reads CSVSEGVELFF. The CDR3 nucleotides are TGCAGCGTTTCAGAGGGAGTGGAGCTGTTTTTT.